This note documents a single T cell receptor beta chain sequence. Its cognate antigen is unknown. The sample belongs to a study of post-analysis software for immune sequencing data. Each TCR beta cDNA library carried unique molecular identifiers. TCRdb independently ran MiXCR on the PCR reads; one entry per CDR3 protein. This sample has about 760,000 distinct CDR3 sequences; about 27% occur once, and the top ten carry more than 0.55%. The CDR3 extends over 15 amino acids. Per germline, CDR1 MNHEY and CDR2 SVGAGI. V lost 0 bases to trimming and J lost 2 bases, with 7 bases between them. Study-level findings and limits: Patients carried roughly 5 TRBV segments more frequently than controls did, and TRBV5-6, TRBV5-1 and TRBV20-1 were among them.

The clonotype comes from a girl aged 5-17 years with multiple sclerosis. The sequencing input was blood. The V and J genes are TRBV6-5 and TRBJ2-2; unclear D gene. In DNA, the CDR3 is TGTGCCAGCAGTTACTCCCGTACAAACACCGGGGAGCTGTTTTTT. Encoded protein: CASSYSRTNTGELFF.